This TCR beta chain came from a study of cytomegalovirus exposure and HLA in healthy donors. Study-level points and caveats: One cluster of highly shared sequence variants probably arose as a sequencing artifact. A later analysis showed TCR association rates differing by HLA locus, peaking at DRB1 and lowest at HLA-C.

This clone showed up just once. Its specificity is unknown. V was clipped by 3 bases and J by 0 bases, with 9 bases between them. This CDR3 has 15 residues. Per germline, CDR1 KGHSH and CDR2 LQKENI. It was healthy bone marrow donors who served as donors. Primers included in the PCR were 60 Vbeta and 13 Jbeta primers. As handled by the study authors: Roughly 12 million of some 80 million unique TCR beta chains were shared, per a later count. Clones were sequenced by immunoSEQ multiplex PCR, and TCRdb holds only the in-frame ones, with some missing. V, J and clone size are taken as reported in that table, and D and trimming were inferred from the DNA itself. In the table there are approximately 220,000 clones, more than 60% of which are singletons.

The sample comprised PBMCs. The clonotype was recovered from a man between 35 and 55 years old in good health and CMV-seronegative. V gene TRBV18 combines with J gene TRBJ1-3; D ambiguous. CDR3 residues: CASSPGESSGNTIYF. CDR3 bases: TGTGCCAGCTCACCTGGGGAGAGCTCTGGAAACACCATATATTTT.